These 17 T cell receptor beta chains were sequenced from one sample in a study of T cells after yellow fever vaccination. TCRdb fed the 5' RACE reads into MiXCR, producing one record per CDR3 protein. The table shows a few hundred thousand distinct CDR3 sequences, with roughly 19% occurring only once. Sequencing used PBMCs, obtained 15 days after the yellow fever booster vaccination. The receptors shown here come from a young man who received the YFV17D yellow fever vaccine.

J is TRBJ1-1 and V is TRBV7-9; D is undetermined. Trimming left V 3 bases short and J 0 bases short, with 11 bases between. The CDR3 totals 15 residues. Germline V gene sequence: CDR1 SEHNR, CDR2 FQNEAQ (reference sequence). CDR3 protein: CASSLAESVNTEAFF. CDR3 DNA: TGTGCCAGCAGCTTGGCCGAATCGGTGAACACTGAAGCTTTCTTT. Looking up the rest from reference TRBV7-9 and TRBJ1-1 gives the full variable domain: DTGVSQNPRHKITKRGQNVTFRCDPISEHNRLYWYRQTLGQGPEFLTYFQNEAQLEKSRLLSDRFSAERPKGSFSTLEIQRTEQGDSAMYLCASSLAESVNTEAFFGQGTRLTVV.

This clonotype has only a few counts. J is TRBJ2-3 and V is TRBV28; the D is unclear. The germline CDR1 and CDR2 sequences are MDHEN and SYDVKM. The length of the CDR3 is 13 residues. Deletions cut 6 bases from V and 5 bases from J, with 12 bases between. In DNA, the CDR3 is TGTGCCAGCAGCGTTGCCCACCGAGATACGCAGTATTTT. It yields the protein CASSVAHRDTQYF.

V usage is TRBV7-2 and J usage is TRBJ2-4; D perhaps matches TRBD1 (5 bases). CDR3 length: 15 amino acids. Per the germline V gene, CDR1 is SGHTA and CDR2 is FQGNSA. Trimming took 5 bases from V and 6 from J, leaving 17 bases between them. DNA for the CDR3: TGTGCCAGCAGCCTAGTTTTGGGGCTGGGAAACATTCAGTACTTC. This codes for CASSLVLGLGNIQYF. The complete variable domain, with remaining parts taken from reference TRBV7-2 and TRBJ2-4, reads GAGVSQSPSNKVTEKGKDVELRCDPISGHTALYWYRQSLGQGLEFLIYFQGNSAPDKSGLPSDRFSAERTGGSVSTLTIQRTQQEDSAVYLCASSLVLGLGNIQYFGAGTRLSVL.

Only a few counts were recorded for this clonotype. This chain joins TRBV3-1 and TRBJ2-3; D may be TRBD1 (6 bases). Deletions cut 4 bases from V and 4 bases from J, with 21 bases between. Germline CDR1 reads LGHDT; CDR2 reads YNNKEL (reference sequence). The CDR3 is made up of 17 amino acids. CDR3 region: CASSPPQGRSEADTQYF. For the CDR3, the DNA is TGTGCCAGCAGCCCACCCCAGGGGCGGAGTGAAGCAGATACGCAGTATTTT.

This clonotype appeared a few times. V usage is TRBV20-1 and J usage is TRBJ2-7; the match to TRBD2 covers 8 bases. The length of the CDR3 is 18 residues. CDR1 is DFQATT and CDR2 is SNEGSKA in the germline V gene (reference sequence). After removal of 6 bases from V and 1 base from J, the junction contained 20 bases not matched to a gene. The CDR3 protein is CSAPGIAGRVGSSYEQYF. The CDR3, as DNA: TGCAGTGCGCCCGGAATAGCGGGACGGGTAGGGTCTTCCTACGAGCAGTACTTC.

The chain carries TRBV20-1 and TRBJ2-5; D gene uncertain. This CDR3 is 16 amino acids long. V lost 1 base and J lost 9, with 24 bases in between. Germline CDR1 is DFQATT and CDR2 is SNEGSKA (reference sequence). CDR3 region: CSARGKWEGSSAAQYF. The DNA of the CDR3 is TGCAGTGCTAGAGGAAAATGGGAAGGCTCCTCGGCGGCCCAGTACTTC.

A remark on this clonotype: Mismatch with germline at one junction end may stem from a read error. CDR3 sequence (DNA): TGTGCTAGCAGCTCCGGGCGGACGTGGGGAGAGACCCAGTACTTC. It codes for CASSSGRTWGETQYF. The chain employs TRBV7-7 and TRBJ2-5; D is undetermined. The germline V gene has CDR1 SSHAT and CDR2 FNYEAQ (reference sequence). This CDR3 comprises 15 residues.

This chain connects TRBV6-5 to TRBJ2-1, with 8 bases identical to TRBD1. The CDR3 length is 12 residues. The J segment lost 12 bases and the V segment lost 5 bases, leaving 6 bases of the junction unmatched. Germline assignment: CDR1 MNHEY and CDR2 SVGAGI. CDR3 DNA sequence: TGTGCCAGCAGTCCAGGACAGGGCGGGCAGTTCTTC. Amino acids: CASSPGQGGQFF.

The chain uses TRBV3-1 and TRBJ2-7; 8 bases match TRBD2. Germline lookup yields CDR1 LGHDT and CDR2 YNNKEL (reference sequence). CDR3 size: 16 residues. Trimming removed 5 bases from V and 2 bases from J; junction bases left unmatched: 11. The CDR3 region has the DNA TGTGCCAGCAGCGCAAGAGGAGCGGGAGTCGCCTACGAGCAGTACTTC. It specifies CASSARGAGVAYEQYF.

J is TRBJ2-2 and V is TRBV7-2; 12 bases fit TRBD2. The CDR3 has 16 amino acids. CDR1 SGHTA and CDR2 FQGNSA come from the germline V gene. The V and J ends lost 2 bases and 4 bases, in that order; junction bases with no gene match: 2. Here the CDR3 reads CASSLLAGGPTGELFF. DNA of the CDR3: TGTGCCAGCAGCTTACTAGCGGGAGGGCCCACCGGGGAGCTGTTTTTT.

The chain is built from TRBV29-1 and TRBJ2-1, with 7 bases identical to TRBD1. V was clipped by 7 bases and J by 4 bases; unmatched bases: 10. The V gene's germline CDR1 is SQVTM and CDR2 ANQGSEA. This CDR3 spans 14 amino acids. CDR3 region: CSAHFTGVYNEQFF. The CDR3 DNA sequence: TGCAGCGCCCATTTCACAGGGGTTTACAATGAGCAGTTCTTC.

The chain employs TRBV2 and TRBJ2-7; 8 bases line up with TRBD1. The CDR3 extends over 13 amino acids. Unmatched junction bases numbered 4, after V lost 6 bases and J lost 3 bases. CDR1 and CDR2 (germline): SNHLY, FYNNEI. As DNA, the CDR3 is TGTGCCAGCAGCCGGGACAGGCTCTACGAGCAGTACTTC. It codes for CASSRDRLYEQYF.

In this sample, this clonotype turned up a few times. CDR3 in amino acids: CSASGPQGRGLNEQFF. CDR3 nucleotide sequence: TGCAGTGCTAGCGGTCCACAGGGTAGAGGGTTGAATGAGCAGTTCTTC. The chain joins TRBV20-1 to TRBJ2-1; TRBD1 might be the D (6 bases). The CDR3 runs 16 residues. V was clipped by 3 bases and J by 7 bases, with 22 bases between them. CDR1 DFQATT and CDR2 SNEGSKA come from the germline V gene (reference sequence).

A few counts support this clonotype. The CDR3 reads CAGQPGLAIETQYF. Written as DNA, the CDR3 is TGTGCCGGCCAACCGGGACTAGCGATAGAGACCCAGTACTTC. This chain uses TRBV2 with TRBJ2-5, with 10 bases identical to TRBD2. Trimming took 11 bases from V and 4 from J; bases not matched to a gene: 10. Germline lookup yields CDR1 SNHLY and CDR2 FYNNEI. The CDR3 runs to 14 residues.

This clonotype appeared a few times. The V gene is TRBV5-1, the J gene TRBJ1-2; 7 bases match TRBD1. Germline CDR1 SGHRS, CDR2 YFSETQ. CDR3 length: 15 amino acids. With 5 bases clipped from V and 5 bases from J, the junction kept 12 bases outside the gene matches. CDR3 protein: CASSSGPGQNYGYTF. The DNA for the CDR3 is TGCGCCAGCAGTTCAGGTCCGGGACAGAATTATGGCTACACCTTC.

J is TRBJ2-1 and V is TRBV9, with 10 nucleotides matching TRBD2. The V gene end was trimmed by 0 bases and the J gene end by 5 bases; junction bases not matched to a gene: 5. From germline, CDR1 is SGDLS and CDR2 YYNGEE. The CDR3 length is 16 residues. The CDR3 loop reads CASSVGGGTSDNEQFF. The CDR3 DNA sequence: TGTGCCAGCAGCGTAGGGGGCGGGACTAGCGACAATGAGCAGTTCTTC.

Sample share makes this clonotype medium-sized. The chain recombines TRBV12-3 or TRBV12-4 with TRBJ2-1, with D possibly TRBD1 on 6 matching bases. CDR3 size: 13 residues. V shed 3 bases and J shed 8 bases, with 11 bases lying between them. CDR3 in amino acids: CASSFQGRDEQFF. Here the CDR3 DNA reads TGTGCCAGCAGTTTCCAGGGGCGGGATGAGCAGTTCTTC.